The clone carrying this T cell receptor (beta chain) was recorded many times. Its target is unknown. The cDNA was produced through 5'RACE with 10-nucleotide random UMIs. Over 190 million TCR-beta sequences from 15-18 subjects came from every sequencing run. TCRdb called the 5' RACE reads again in MiXCR, with one record for every CDR3 protein. The sample includes some 30,000 distinct CDR3 sequences, roughly a sixth of them seen just once. The data originate from a study of neurological immune-mediated disorders. Study-level results: Sharing of CDR3 amino acid sequences among expanded clones across subjects was absent, suggesting private repertoires in all groups.

CDR3 length: 14 residues. In germline, CDR1 is SGHTA, CDR2 FQGNSA. V shed 8 bases and J shed 2 bases, with 16 bases lying between them. The time point denotes: technical triplicate 3. The clonotype was recovered from a female donor with HTLV-1-associated myelopathy (HAM/TSP). Sequences were obtained from CD4+ T cells from blood. The chain links TRBV7-2 to TRBJ2-7; no clear D gene. The CDR3 spells CASAEGLPPYEQYF. Here the CDR3 DNA reads TGTGCCAGCGCGGAAGGGTTGCCTCCCTACGAGCAGTACTTC.